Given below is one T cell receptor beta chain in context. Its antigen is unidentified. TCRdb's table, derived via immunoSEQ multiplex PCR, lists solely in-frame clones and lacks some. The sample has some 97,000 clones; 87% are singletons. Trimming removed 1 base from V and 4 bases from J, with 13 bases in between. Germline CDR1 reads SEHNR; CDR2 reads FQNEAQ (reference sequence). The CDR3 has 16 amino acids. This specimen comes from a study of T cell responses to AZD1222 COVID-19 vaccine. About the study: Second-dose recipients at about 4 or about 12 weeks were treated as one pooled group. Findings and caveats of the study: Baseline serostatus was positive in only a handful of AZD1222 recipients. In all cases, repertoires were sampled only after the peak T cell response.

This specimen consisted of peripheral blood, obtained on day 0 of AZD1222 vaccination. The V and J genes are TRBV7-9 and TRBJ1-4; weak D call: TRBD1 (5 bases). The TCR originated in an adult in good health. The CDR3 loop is CASSLGSVGGNEKLFF. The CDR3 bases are TGTGCCAGCAGCTTAGGATCAGTCGGGGGTAATGAAAAACTGTTTTTT. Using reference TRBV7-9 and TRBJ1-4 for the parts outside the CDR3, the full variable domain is DTGVSQNPRHKITKRGQNVTFRCDPISEHNRLYWYRQTLGQGPEFLTYFQNEAQLEKSRLLSDRFSAERPKGSFSTLEIQRTEQGDSAMYLCASSLGSVGGNEKLFFGSGTQLSVL.